This T cell receptor (beta chain) was identified during a study of cytomegalovirus exposure and HLA in healthy donors. Study background: Researchers previously reported finding roughly 120 million unique TCR beta sequences from approximately 190 million T cells.

Study results and limitations: A link between a missense DCLRE1C variant and TCR beta V- and J-gene trimming emerged from a later analysis. TRBV6-2, TRBV6-3 and some other V segments were unresolvable in 87-base-pair reads. Presence/absence analysis assumed near-uniform sequencing depth across donors.

With regard to this clone: Its cognate antigen is unknown.

V was clipped by 0 bases and J by 5 bases, with 8 bases between them. There are 14 residues in the CDR3. The germline gives CDR1 SGHVS, CDR2 FQNEAQ. In the PCR, 60 Vbeta and 13 Jbeta primers were used. TCRdb's table, derived via immunoSEQ multiplex PCR, lists solely in-frame clones and lacks some. The sample holds some 170,000 clones, around three quarters seen once. Material: PBMCs. This sequence joins TRBV7-8 and TRBJ1-5; D call uncertain. This clonotype was obtained from a woman between 40 and 55 years old in good health and CMV-seronegative. The CDR3: CASSLANRYQPQHF. CDR3 nucleotides: TGTGCCAGCAGCTTAGCGAACAGATATCAGCCCCAGCATTTT.